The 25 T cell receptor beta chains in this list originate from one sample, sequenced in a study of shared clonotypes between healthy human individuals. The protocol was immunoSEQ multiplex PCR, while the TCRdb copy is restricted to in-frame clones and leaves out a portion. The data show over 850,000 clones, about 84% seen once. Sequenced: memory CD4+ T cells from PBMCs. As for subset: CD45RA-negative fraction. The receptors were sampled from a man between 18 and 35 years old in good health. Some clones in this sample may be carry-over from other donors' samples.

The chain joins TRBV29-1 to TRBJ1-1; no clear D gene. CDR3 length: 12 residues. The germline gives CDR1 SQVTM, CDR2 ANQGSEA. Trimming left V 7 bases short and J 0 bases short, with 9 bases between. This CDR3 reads CSATRLNTEAFF. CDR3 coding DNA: TGCAGCGCTACGCGCCTGAACACTGAAGCTTTCTTT. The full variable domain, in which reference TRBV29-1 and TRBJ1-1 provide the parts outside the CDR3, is SAVISQKPSRDICQRGTSLTIQCQVDSQVTMMFWYRQQPGQSLTLIATANQGSEATYESGFVIDKFPISRPNLTFSTLTVSNMSPEDSSIYLCSATRLNTEAFFGQGTRLTVV.

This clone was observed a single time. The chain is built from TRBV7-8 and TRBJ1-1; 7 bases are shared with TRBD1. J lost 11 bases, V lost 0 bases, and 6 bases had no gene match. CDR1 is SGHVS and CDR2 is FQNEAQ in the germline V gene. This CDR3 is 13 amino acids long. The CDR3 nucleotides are TGTGCCAGCAGCTTAGCGATACAGGGGACCGCTTTCTTT. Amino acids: CASSLAIQGTAFF.

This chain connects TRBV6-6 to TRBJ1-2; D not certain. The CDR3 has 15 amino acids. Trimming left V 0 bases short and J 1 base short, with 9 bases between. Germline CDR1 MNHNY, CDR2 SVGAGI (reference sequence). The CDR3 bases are TGTGCCAGCAGTTACTCCCCCGGGAGTAACTATGGCTACACCTTC. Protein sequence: CASSYSPGSNYGYTF.

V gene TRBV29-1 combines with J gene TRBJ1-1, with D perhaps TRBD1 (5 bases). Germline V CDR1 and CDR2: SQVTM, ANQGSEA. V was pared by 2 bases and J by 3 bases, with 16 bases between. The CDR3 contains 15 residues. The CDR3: CSVEWSGMEDTEAFF. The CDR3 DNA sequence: TGCAGCGTTGAATGGTCAGGGATGGAGGACACTGAAGCTTTCTTT.

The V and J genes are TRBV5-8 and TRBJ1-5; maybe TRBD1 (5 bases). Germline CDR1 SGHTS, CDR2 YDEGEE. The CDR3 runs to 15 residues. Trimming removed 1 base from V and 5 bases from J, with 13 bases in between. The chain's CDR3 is CASSLFGQGYQPQHF. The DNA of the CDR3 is TGTGCCAGCAGCTTGTTCGGTCAGGGCTATCAGCCCCAGCATTTT. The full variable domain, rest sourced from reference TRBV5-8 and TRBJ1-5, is EAGVTQSPTHLIKTRGQQATLRCSPISGHTSVYWYQQALGLGLQFLLWYDEGEERNRGNFPPRFSGRQFPNYSSELNVNALELEDSALYLCASSLFGQGYQPQHFGDGTRLSIL.

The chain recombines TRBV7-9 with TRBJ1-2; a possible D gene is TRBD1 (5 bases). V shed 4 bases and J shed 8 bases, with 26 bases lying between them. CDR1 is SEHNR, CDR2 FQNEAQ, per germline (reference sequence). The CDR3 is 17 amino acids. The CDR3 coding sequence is TGTGCCAGCAGCTGGGGCTCGGGTCTCTCTTCCTTCTACGGCTACACCTTC. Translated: CASSWGSGLSSFYGYTF.

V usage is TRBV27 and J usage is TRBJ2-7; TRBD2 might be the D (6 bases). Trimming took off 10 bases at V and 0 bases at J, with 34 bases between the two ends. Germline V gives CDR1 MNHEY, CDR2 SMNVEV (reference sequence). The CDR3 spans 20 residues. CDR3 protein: CATRRAPVAGRYIVSYEQYF. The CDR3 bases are TGTGCCACCCGCCGGGCCCCGGTCGCGGGGCGATACATCGTCTCCTACGAGCAGTACTTC.

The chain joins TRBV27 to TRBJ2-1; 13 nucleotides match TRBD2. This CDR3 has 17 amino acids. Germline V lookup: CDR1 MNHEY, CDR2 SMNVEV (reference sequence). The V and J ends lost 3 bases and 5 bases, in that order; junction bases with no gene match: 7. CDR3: CASSFQTSGRRNNEQFF. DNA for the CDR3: TGTGCCAGCAGTTTCCAGACTAGCGGGAGGCGGAACAATGAGCAGTTCTTC.

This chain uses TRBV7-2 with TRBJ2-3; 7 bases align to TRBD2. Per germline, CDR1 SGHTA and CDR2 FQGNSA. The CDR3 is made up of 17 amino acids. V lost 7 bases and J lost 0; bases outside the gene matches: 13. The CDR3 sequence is CASTRVASGDSTDTQYF. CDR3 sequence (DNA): TGTGCCAGCACCAGGGTGGCCAGCGGGGATAGCACAGATACGCAGTATTTT.

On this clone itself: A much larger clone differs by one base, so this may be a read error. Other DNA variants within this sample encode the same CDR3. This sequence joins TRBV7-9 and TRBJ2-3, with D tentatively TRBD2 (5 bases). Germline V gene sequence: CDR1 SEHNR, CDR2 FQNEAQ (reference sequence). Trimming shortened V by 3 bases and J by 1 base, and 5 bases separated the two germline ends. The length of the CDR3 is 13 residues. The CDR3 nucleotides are TGTGCCAGCAGCTTGGAGGGCACAGATACGCAGTATTTT. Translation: CASSLEGTDTQYF.

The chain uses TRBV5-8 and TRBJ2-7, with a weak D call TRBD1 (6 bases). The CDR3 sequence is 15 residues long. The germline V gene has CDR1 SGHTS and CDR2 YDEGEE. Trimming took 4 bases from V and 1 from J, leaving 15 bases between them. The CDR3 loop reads CASSDWTVASYEQYF. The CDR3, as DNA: TGTGCCAGCAGCGATTGGACAGTCGCATCCTACGAGCAGTACTTC.

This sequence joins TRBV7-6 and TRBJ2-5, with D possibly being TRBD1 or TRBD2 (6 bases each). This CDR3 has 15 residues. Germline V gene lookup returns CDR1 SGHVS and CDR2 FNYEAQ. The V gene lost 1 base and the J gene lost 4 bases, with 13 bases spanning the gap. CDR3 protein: CASSLGYGGRETQYF. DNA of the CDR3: TGTGCCAGCAGCTTAGGGTACGGGGGCCGAGAGACCCAGTACTTC. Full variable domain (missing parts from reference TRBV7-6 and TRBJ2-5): GAGVSQSPRYKVTKRGQDVALRCDPISGHVSLYWYRQALGQGPEFLTYFNYEAQQDKSGLPNDRFSAERPEGSISTLTIQRTEQRDSAMYRCASSLGYGGRETQYFGPGTRLLVL.

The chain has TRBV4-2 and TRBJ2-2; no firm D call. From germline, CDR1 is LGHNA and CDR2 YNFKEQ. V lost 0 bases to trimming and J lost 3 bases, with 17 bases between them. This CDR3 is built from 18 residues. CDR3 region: CASSQDPPVGRYTGELFF. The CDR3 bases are TGTGCCAGCAGCCAAGACCCACCCGTCGGTCGTTACACCGGGGAGCTGTTTTTT.

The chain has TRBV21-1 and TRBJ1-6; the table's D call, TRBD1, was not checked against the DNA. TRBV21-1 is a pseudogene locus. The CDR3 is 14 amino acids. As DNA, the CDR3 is TGTGCCATGGGGACAGTCCGGGGTAATTCACCCCTCCACTTT. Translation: CAMGTVRGNSPLHF.

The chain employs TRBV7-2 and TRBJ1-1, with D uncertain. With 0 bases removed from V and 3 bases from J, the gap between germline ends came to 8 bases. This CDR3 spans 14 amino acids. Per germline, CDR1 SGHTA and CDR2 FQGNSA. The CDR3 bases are TGTGCCAGCAGCTTAGCGTGGGGATACACTGAAGCTTTCTTT. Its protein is CASSLAWGYTEAFF.

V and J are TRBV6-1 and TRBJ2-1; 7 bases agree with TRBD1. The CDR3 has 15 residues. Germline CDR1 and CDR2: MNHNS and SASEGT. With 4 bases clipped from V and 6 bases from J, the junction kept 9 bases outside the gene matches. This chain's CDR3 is CASSARDSRGNEQFF. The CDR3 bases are TGTGCCAGCAGTGCTCGGGACAGTAGGGGCAATGAGCAGTTCTTC.

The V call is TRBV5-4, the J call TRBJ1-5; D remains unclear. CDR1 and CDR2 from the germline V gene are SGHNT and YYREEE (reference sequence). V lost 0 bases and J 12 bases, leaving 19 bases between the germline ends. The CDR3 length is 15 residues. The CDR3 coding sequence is TGTGCCAGCAGCTTGGAAGGGTGGCGGGTTCGTGACCAGCATTTT. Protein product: CASSLEGWRVRDQHF.

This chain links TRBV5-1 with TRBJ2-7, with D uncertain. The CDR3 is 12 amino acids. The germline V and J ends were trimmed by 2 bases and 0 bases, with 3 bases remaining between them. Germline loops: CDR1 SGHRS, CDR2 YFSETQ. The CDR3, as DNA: TGCGCCAGCAGCTTCGACTCCTACGAGCAGTACTTC. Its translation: CASSFDSYEQYF.

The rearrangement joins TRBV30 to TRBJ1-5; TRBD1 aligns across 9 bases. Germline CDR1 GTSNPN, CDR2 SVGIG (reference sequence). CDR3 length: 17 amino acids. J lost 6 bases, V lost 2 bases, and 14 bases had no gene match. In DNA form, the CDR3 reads TGTGCCTGGAGTAAGTCATTTTGGGACAGGGAGGGTCAGCCCCAGCATTTT. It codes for CAWSKSFWDREGQPQHF.

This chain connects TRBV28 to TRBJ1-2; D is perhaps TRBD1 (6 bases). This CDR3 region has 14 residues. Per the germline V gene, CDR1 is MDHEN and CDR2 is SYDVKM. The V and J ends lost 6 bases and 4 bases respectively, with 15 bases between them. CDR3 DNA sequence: TGTGCCAGCAGCAGCCTAGGGACACTCTATGGCTACACCTTC. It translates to CASSSLGTLYGYTF.

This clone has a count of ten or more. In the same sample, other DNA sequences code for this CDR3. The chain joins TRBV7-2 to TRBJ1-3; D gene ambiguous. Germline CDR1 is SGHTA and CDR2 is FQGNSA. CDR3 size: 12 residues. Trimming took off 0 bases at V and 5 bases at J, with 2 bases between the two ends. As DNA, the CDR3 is TGTGCCAGCAGCTTAGCCAGAAACACCATATATTTT. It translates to CASSLARNTIYF.

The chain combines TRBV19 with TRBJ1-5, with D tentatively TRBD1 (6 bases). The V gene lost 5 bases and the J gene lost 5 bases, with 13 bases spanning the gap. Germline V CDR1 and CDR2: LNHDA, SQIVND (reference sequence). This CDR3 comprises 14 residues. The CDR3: CASSSQGRDQPQHF. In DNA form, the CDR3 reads TGTGCCAGTAGTTCTCAGGGGAGGGATCAGCCCCAGCATTTT.

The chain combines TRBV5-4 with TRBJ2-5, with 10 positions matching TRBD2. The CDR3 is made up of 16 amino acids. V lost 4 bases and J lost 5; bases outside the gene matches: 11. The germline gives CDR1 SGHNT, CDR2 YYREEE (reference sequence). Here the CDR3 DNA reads TGTGCCAGCAGCCCGCCAGGGTCTAGCGGGAGTGAGACCCAGTACTTC. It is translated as CASSPPGSSGSETQYF.

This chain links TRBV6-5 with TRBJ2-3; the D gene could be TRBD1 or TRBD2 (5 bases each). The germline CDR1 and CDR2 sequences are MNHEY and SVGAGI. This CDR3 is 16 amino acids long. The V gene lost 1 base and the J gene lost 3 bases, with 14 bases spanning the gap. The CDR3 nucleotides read TGTGCCAGCAGTTACTTAACCGGGACGTCGACAGATACGCAGTATTTT. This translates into CASSYLTGTSTDTQYF.

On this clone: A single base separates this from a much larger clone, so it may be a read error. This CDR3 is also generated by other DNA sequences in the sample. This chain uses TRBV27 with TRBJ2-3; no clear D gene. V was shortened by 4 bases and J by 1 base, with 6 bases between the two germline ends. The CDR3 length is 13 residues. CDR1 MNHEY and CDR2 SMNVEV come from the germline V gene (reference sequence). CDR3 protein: CASSSRRTDTQYF. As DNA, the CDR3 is TGTGCCAGCAGTTCCCGACGCACAGATACGCAGTATTTT.